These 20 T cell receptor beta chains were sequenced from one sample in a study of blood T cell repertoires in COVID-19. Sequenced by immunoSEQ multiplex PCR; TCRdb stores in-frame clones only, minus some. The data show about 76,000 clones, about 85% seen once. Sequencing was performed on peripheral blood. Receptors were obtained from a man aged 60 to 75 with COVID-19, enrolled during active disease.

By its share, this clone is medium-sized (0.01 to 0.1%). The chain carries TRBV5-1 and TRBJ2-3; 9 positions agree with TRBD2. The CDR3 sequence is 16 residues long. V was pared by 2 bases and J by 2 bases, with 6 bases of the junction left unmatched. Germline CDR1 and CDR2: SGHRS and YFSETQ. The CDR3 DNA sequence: TGCGCCAGCAGCTTTTCGGGACTAGCAAACACAGATACGCAGTATTTT. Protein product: CASSFSGLANTDTQYF. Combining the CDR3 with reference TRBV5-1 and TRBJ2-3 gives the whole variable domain KAGVTQTPRYLIKTRGQQVTLSCSPISGHRSVSWYQQTPGQGLQFLFEYFSETQRNKGNFPGRFSGRQFSNSRSEMNVSTLELGDSALYLCASSFSGLANTDTQYFGPGTRLTVL.

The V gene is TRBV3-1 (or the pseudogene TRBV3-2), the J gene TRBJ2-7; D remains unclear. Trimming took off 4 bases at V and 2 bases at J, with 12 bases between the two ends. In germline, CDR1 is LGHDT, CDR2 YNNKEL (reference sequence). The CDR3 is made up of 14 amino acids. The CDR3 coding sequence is TGTGCCAGCAGCCCGCTCGCAGGAACCTACGAGCAGTACTTC. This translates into CASSPLAGTYEQYF.

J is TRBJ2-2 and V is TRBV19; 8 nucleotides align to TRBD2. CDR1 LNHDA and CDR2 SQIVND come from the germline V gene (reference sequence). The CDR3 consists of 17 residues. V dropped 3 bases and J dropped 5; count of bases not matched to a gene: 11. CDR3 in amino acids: CASSIPREGTRTGELFF. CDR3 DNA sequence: TGTGCCAGTAGTATCCCCAGGGAGGGGACTAGGACCGGGGAGCTGTTTTTT.

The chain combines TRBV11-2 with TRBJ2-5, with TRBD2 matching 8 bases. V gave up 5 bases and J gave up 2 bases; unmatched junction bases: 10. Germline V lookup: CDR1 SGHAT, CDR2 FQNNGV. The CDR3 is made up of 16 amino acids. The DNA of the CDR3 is TGTGCCAGCAGCAAGGATAGCGGGGCCGTACAAGAGACCCAGTACTTC. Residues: CASSKDSGAVQETQYF.

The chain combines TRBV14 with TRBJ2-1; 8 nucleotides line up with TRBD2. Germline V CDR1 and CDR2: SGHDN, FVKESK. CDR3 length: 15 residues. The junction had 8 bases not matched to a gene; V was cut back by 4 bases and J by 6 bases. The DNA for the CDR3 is TGTGCCAGCAGCCCTATAGCGGGAATACCCAATGAGCAGTTCTTC. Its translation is CASSPIAGIPNEQFF.

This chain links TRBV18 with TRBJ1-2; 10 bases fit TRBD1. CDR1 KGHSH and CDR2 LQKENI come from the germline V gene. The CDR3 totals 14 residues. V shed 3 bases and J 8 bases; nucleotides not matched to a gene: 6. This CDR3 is CASSPTTGGEGYTF. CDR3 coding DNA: TGTGCCAGCTCACCTACGACAGGGGGCGAGGGCTACACCTTC.

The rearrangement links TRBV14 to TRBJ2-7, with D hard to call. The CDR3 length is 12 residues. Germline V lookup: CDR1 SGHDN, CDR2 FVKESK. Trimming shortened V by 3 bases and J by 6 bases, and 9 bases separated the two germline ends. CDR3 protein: CASSQAFLEQYF. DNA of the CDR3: TGTGCCAGCAGCCAGGCCTTTCTCGAGCAGTACTTC.

The CDR3 DNA is TGTGCCAGCAGTGAAGGGGACAGGGGGCGGACTGAAGCTTTCTTT. Its protein product is CASSEGDRGRTEAFF. The chain uses TRBV2 and TRBJ1-1; TRBD1 matches at 12 bases. This CDR3 region has 15 residues. Germline loops: CDR1 SNHLY, CDR2 FYNNEI. Germline trimming cut 1 base from V and 5 bases from J; bases unmatched to any gene: 2. The whole variable domain, filled in from reference TRBV2 and TRBJ1-1, reads EPEVTQTPSHQVTQMGQEVILRCVPISNHLYFYWYRQILGQKVEFLVSFYNNEISEKSEIFDDQFSVERPDGSNFTLKIRSTKLEDSAMYFCASSEGDRGRTEAFFGQGTRLTVV.

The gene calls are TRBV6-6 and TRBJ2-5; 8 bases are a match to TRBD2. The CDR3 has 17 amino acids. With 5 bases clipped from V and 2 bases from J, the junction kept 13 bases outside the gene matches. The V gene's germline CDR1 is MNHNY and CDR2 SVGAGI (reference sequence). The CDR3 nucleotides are TGTGCCAGCAGTCTCACTTTCGGGGGGGGGCCTCAAGAGACCCAGTACTTC. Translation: CASSLTFGGGPQETQYF.

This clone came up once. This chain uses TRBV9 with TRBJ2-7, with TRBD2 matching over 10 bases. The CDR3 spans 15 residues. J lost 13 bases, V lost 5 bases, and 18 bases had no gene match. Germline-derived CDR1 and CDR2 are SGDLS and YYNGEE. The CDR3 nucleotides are TGTGCCAGCAGACCCCAGGGTGCGCTAGCGGGAGAACTCTACTTC. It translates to CASRPQGALAGELYF.

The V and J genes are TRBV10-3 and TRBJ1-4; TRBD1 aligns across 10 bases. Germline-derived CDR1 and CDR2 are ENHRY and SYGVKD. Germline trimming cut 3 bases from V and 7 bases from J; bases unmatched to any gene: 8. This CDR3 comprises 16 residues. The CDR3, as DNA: TGTGCCATCAGTGACCGCGGGACAGGGGCCGGTGAAAAACTGTTTTTT. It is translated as CAISDRGTGAGEKLFF.

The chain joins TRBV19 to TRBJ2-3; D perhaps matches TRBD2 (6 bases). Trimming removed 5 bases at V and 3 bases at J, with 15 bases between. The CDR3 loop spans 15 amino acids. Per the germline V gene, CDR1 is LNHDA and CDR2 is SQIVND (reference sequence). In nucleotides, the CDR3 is TGTGCCAGTAGTGCCCGTACCCGGGGGACAGATACGCAGTATTTT. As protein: CASSARTRGTDTQYF.

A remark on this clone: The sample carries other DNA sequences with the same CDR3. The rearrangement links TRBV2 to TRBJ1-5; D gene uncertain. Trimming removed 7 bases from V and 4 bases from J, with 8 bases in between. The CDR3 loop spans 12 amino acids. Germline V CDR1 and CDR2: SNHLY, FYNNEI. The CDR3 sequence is CASTRGNQPQHF. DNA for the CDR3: TGTGCCAGCACGAGAGGGAATCAGCCCCAGCATTTT.

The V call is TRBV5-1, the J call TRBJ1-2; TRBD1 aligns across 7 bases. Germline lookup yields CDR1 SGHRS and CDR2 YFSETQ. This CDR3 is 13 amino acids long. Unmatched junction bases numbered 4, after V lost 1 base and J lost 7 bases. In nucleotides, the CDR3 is TGCGCCAGCAGCTTGACAGGGGAGTTTGGCTACACCTTC. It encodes CASSLTGEFGYTF.

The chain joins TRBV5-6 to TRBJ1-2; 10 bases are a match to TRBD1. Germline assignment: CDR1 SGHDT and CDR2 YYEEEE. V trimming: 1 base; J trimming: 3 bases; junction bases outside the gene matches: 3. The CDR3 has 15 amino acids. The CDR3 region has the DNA TGTGCCAGCAGCTTGTACGGGACAGGGGACTATGGCTACACCTTC. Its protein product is CASSLYGTGDYGYTF.

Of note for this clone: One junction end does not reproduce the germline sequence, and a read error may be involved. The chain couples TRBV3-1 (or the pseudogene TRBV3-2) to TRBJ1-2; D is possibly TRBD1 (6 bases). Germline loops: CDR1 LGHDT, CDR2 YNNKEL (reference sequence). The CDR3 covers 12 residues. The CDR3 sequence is CASSLPQGPPLF. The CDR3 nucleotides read TGTGCCAGCAGCCTTCCACAGGGACCGCCGCTCTTC.

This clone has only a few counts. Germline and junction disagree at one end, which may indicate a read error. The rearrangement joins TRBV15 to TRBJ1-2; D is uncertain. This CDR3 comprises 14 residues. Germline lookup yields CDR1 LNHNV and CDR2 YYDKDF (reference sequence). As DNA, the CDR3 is TGTGCCACCAGCGGAGAGACCCCGGAGTATGGCTACACCTTC. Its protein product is CATSGETPEYGYTF.

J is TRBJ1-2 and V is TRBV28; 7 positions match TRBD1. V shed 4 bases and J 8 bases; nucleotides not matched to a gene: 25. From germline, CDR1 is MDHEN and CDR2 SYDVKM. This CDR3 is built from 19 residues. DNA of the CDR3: TGTGCCAGCAGTTCCTACGAGACAGGGATCGGTTTTAGAGATGAGGGCTACACCTTC. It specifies CASSSYETGIGFRDEGYTF.

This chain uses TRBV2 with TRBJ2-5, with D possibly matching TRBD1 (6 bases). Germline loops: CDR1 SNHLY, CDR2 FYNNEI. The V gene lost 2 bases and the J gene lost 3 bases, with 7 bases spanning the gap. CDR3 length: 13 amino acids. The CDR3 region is CASSERQEETQYF. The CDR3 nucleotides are TGTGCCAGCAGTGAACGACAGGAAGAGACCCAGTACTTC.

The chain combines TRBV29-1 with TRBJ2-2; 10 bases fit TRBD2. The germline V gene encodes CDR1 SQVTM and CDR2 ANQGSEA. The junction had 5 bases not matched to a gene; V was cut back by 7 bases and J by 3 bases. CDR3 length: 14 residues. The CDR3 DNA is TGCAGCGCCAGCGGGAGGGTCCACACCGGGGAGCTGTTTTTT. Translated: CSASGRVHTGELFF.